The text below deals with one T cell receptor (beta chain). The record originates from a study of T cells after posttransplantation cyclophosphamide. V dropped 6 bases and J dropped 7 bases, with 13 bases sitting between them. The CDR3 runs 14 residues. Germline V lookup: CDR1 MGHRA, CDR2 YSYEKL. The method was immunoSEQ multiplex PCR; TCRdb's version includes in-frame clones alone and lacks a portion of them. The sample contains over 35,000 clones, none occurring once; roughly 2.3% lies in the top ten. The specimen was PBMCs. The chain has TRBV4-1 and TRBJ1-6; tentatively, D is TRBD1 (5 bases). This receptor was identified in a man aged 40-50 years in good health, CMV-negative, and a related stem cell transplant donor. The CDR3 here is CASSQDPGNSPLHF. CDR3 in DNA: TGCGCCAGCAGTCAGGACCCAGGGAATTCACCCCTCCACTTT.